These 21 T cell receptor beta chains originate from one sample sequenced in a study of metastatic and nonmetastatic thyroid tumors. Not a single patient had been given any form of treatment at any point before undergoing thyroid surgery. TCRdb re-called clones from the PCR reads using MiXCR. The profile shows approximately 32,000 clones, approximately 16% of them singletons. Sequenced sample: blood. Receptor source: a male donor with papillary thyroid cancer or a benign thyroid nodule (not recorded which). Some clones in this sample may be carry-over from other donors' samples.

This clone was recorded at least ten times. The V gene is TRBV7-6, the J gene TRBJ1-2, with 11 positions matching TRBD1. The CDR3 contains 17 residues. Germline CDR1 is SGHVS and CDR2 is FNYEAQ. V lost 4 bases and J lost 5; bases outside the gene matches: 12. In DNA form, the CDR3 reads TGTGCCAGCAGCTCCGGGACAGGGGGACGCCTATGGTATGGCTACACCTTC. It codes for CASSSGTGGRLWYGYTF.

As for this clone: This may come from a read error, since a much larger clone is one base off. Other DNA sequences from this sample encode an identical CDR3 as well. This chain links TRBV5-6 with TRBJ1-6, with TRBD1 identical over 12 bases. CDR3 length: 15 amino acids. Per germline, CDR1 SGHDT and CDR2 YYEEEE. CDR3 nucleotide sequence: TGTGCTAGCAGTACGGGACAGGGGGCTTTCTCACCCCTCCACTTT. Protein product: CASSTGQGAFSPLHF.

This clone was counted many times. The V gene is TRBV7-9, the J gene TRBJ2-1, with D tentatively TRBD1 (5 bases). The CDR3 contains 12 residues. Per germline, CDR1 SEHNR and CDR2 FQNEAQ (reference sequence). V was trimmed by 4 bases and J by 9 bases, leaving 10 bases between them. CDR3 nucleotides: TGTGCCAGCAGCTCGCAGGGTTTTGAGCAGTTCTTC. It translates to CASSSQGFEQFF.

This clone was recorded many times. The rearrangement joins TRBV29-1 to TRBJ2-6; D is perhaps TRBD2 (5 bases). Trimming took off 3 bases at V and 1 base at J, with 7 bases between the two ends. The germline CDR1 and CDR2 sequences are SQVTM and ANQGSEA. The CDR3 is made up of 14 amino acids. For the CDR3, the DNA is TGCAGCGTTGATGAGGGTTCTGGGGCCAACGTCCTGACTTTC. Translation: CSVDEGSGANVLTF.

The V and J genes are TRBV11-2 and TRBJ2-3; D might be TRBD2 (5 bases). This CDR3 contains 16 residues. From germline, CDR1 is SGHAT and CDR2 FQNNGV. V was cut by 2 bases and J by 6 bases, with 18 bases left in between. The CDR3 DNA reads TGTGCCAGCAGCTTAAGGCCCCCTCGGACTGGTGATACGCAGTATTTT. Residues: CASSLRPPRTGDTQYF.

This clone is medium-sized (0.01 to 0.1%). This sequence joins TRBV28 and TRBJ2-1; 7 bases align to TRBD1. The CDR3 contains 14 residues. With 6 bases clipped from V and 7 bases from J, the junction kept 9 bases outside the gene matches. Germline CDR1 MDHEN, CDR2 SYDVKM. CDR3 sequence reads: CASSQGQVRNEQFF. CDR3 DNA: TGTGCCAGCAGCCAAGGACAGGTCCGTAATGAGCAGTTCTTC.

The CDR3 DNA sequence: TGTGCCAGCAGTAGACGGTCTGGCTACGAGCAGTACTTC. It specifies CASSRRSGYEQYF. This chain uses TRBV6-2 or TRBV6-3 with TRBJ2-7; D is ambiguous. The length of the CDR3 is 13 residues. V was clipped by 5 bases and J by 3 bases, with 11 bases between them. Looked up from germline, CDR1 is MNHEY and CDR2 is SVGEGT.

The table lists this clone with many counts. This chain links TRBV19 with TRBJ1-3; D unresolved. V was pared by 6 bases and J by 0 bases, with 9 bases between. The CDR3 length is 14 residues. CDR1 and CDR2 from the germline V gene are LNHDA and SQIVND (reference sequence). CDR3 region: CASSRLNSGNTIYF. CDR3 nucleotides: TGTGCCAGTAGCCGACTGAACTCTGGAAACACCATATATTTT.

This clone was detected ten times or more. The J gene is TRBJ1-2, the V gene TRBV9, with 9 bases aligning to TRBD1. The junction had 15 bases not matched to a gene; V was cut back by 4 bases and J by 5 bases. CDR3 size: 17 residues. Germline values: CDR1 SGDLS, CDR2 YYNGEE. CDR3 residues: CASSISRDRALGYGYTF. Here the CDR3 DNA reads TGTGCCAGCAGCATCAGCCGGGACAGGGCTTTGGGTTATGGCTACACCTTC.

This clone was recorded many times. This chain joins TRBV28 and TRBJ2-7; 7 nucleotides match TRBD1. The CDR3 loop spans 15 amino acids. The germline V gene encodes CDR1 MDHEN and CDR2 SYDVKM. J gave up 0 bases and V 5 bases, and 7 bases lay outside the gene matches. CDR3 residues: CASSPSGTASYEQYF. The CDR3 region has the DNA TGTGCCAGCAGTCCCTCCGGGACAGCCTCCTACGAGCAGTACTTC.

This clone was counted many times. The rearrangement joins TRBV7-3 to TRBJ2-1; 13 bases line up with TRBD2. The germline gives CDR1 SGHTA, CDR2 FQGTGA. The CDR3 totals 20 residues. V shed 1 base and J 7 bases; nucleotides not matched to a gene: 16. Written as DNA, the CDR3 is TGTGCCAGCAGCTTAAATGCCCGGGACAGGACTAGCGGGAGTTGGAATGAGCAGTTCTTC. It yields the protein CASSLNARDRTSGSWNEQFF.

This clone showed up many times. The chain is built from TRBV7-6 and TRBJ1-2; 8 bases line up with TRBD1. The germline gives CDR1 SGHVS, CDR2 FNYEAQ. Losses at the gene ends were 5 bases for V and 7 bases for J; bases not matched to a gene: 9. The CDR3 covers 14 residues. The CDR3 here is CASSPWQGAGGYTF. The CDR3, as DNA: TGTGCCAGCAGCCCTTGGCAGGGGGCTGGTGGCTACACCTTC.

The sample holds many counts of this clone. The chain recombines TRBV20-1 with TRBJ2-7; D gene unclear. The CDR3 is 13 amino acids. The germline V gene encodes CDR1 DFQATT and CDR2 SNEGSKA (reference sequence). Trimming cost V 6 bases and J 3 bases, with 15 bases left between them. CDR3: CSAPPLSGYEQYF. The CDR3 coding sequence is TGCAGTGCCCCACCCCTGTCCGGCTACGAGCAGTACTTC.

This chain connects TRBV6-1 to TRBJ2-2, with D hard to call. The V gene's germline CDR1 is MNHNS and CDR2 SASEGT. The CDR3 spans 15 residues. Trimming removed 5 bases from V and 4 bases from J, with 14 bases in between. The CDR3 nucleotides are TGTGCCAGCAGTTCCCCAGCTGGTAGCACCGGGGAGCTGTTTTTT. Its protein is CASSSPAGSTGELFF.

The chain carries TRBV20-1 and TRBJ2-7, with a possible D match to TRBD1 (5 bases). The germline CDR1 and CDR2 sequences are DFQATT and SNEGSKA (reference sequence). V gave up 6 bases and J gave up 0 bases, with 15 bases separating them. CDR3 length: 14 residues. The CDR3 coding sequence is TGCAGTGCGGATAGACAAGGGGACTCCTACGAGCAGTACTTC. The encoded protein is CSADRQGDSYEQYF.

This clone was seen repeatedly, ten times or more. The V call is TRBV25-1, the J call TRBJ2-2; 7 bases are shared with TRBD2. This CDR3 spans 14 amino acids. Germline assignment: CDR1 MGHDK and CDR2 SYGVNS. V lost 3 bases and J lost 5; bases outside the gene matches: 3. This chain's CDR3 is CASSDWGGTGELFF. The DNA for the CDR3 is TGTGCCAGCAGTGATTGGGGGGGGACCGGGGAGCTGTTTTTT.

This clone was recorded a few times. A much larger clone lies one base from this, so it may be a read error. V and J are TRBV7-2 and TRBJ2-3; TRBD2 matches at 7 bases. After removal of 7 bases from V and 7 bases from J, the junction contained 14 bases not matched to a gene. The CDR3 runs to 15 residues. CDR1 and CDR2 (germline): SGHTA, FQGNSA. CDR3 DNA: TGTGCCAGCATCCCCCAGGGCCCTAGCGGCCATACGCAGTATTTT. As protein: CASIPQGPSGHTQYF.

At least ten counts were recorded for this clone. The CDR3 sequence is CASSHPSGPDKQFF. The CDR3 DNA reads TGTGCCAGCAGCCATCCTTCCGGGCCGGATAAGCAGTTCTTC. J is TRBJ2-1 and V is TRBV14; D gene uncertain. V lost 3 bases and J 11 bases, leaving 17 bases between the germline ends. The length of the CDR3 is 14 residues. Germline V CDR1 and CDR2: SGHDN, FVKESK.

This clone was picked up many times. V gene TRBV7-9 combines with J gene TRBJ2-2, with D perhaps TRBD1 or TRBD2 (5 bases each). CDR1 is SEHNR and CDR2 is FQNEAQ in the germline V gene (reference sequence). The V and J ends lost 5 bases and 4 bases respectively, with 11 bases between them. The CDR3 runs to 14 residues. The CDR3 is CASSPVGGTGELFF. The CDR3 DNA reads TGTGCCAGCAGCCCGGTTGGGGGCACCGGGGAGCTGTTTTTT. Complete variable domain (other parts from reference TRBV7-9 and TRBJ2-2): DTGVSQNPRHKITKRGQNVTFRCDPISEHNRLYWYRQTLGQGPEFLTYFQNEAQLEKSRLLSDRFSAERPKGSFSTLEIQRTEQGDSAMYLCASSPVGGTGELFFGEGSRLTVL.

The rearrangement uses TRBV6-2 or TRBV6-3 and TRBJ2-7; 11 nucleotides line up with TRBD2. The CDR3 runs to 15 residues. The ends lost 4 bases at V and 6 bases at J; junction bases unmatched: 8. Germline assignment: CDR1 MNHEY and CDR2 SVGEGT. The CDR3 sequence is CASSCSGLAVVEQYF. In DNA, the CDR3 is TGTGCCAGCAGTTGCTCGGGACTAGCGGTAGTCGAGCAGTACTTC.

The rearrangement joins TRBV5-1 to TRBJ2-5; the match to TRBD2 covers 11 bases. The V segment lost 3 bases and the J segment 6 bases; nucleotides outside the gene matches: 13. The CDR3 has 17 amino acids. CDR1 SGHRS and CDR2 YFSETQ come from the germline V gene. CDR3: CASSYDYSGRVEKTQYF. DNA of the CDR3: TGCGCCAGCAGCTACGATTATAGCGGGAGGGTTGAGAAGACCCAGTACTTC.